This T cell receptor (beta chain) was profiled in a study of cytomegalovirus exposure and HLA in healthy donors. Study overall: Samples from HLA-typed donors yielded 65 million to 85 million unique TCRs in an early data release. Study conclusions and caveats: Because they were indistinguishable, some V segments, including TRBV6-2 and TRBV6-3, were excluded. Among TCR sequences, most were rare, though some public TCRs appeared in many donors.

About this clone itself: The antigen remains unidentified.

The CDR3 sequence is 12 residues long. V was clipped by 5 bases and J by 7 bases, with 11 bases between them. The germline V gene encodes CDR1 SSHAT and CDR2 FNYEAQ (reference sequence). Both 60 Vbeta primers and 13 Jbeta primers went into the PCR. Method: immunoSEQ multiplex PCR; TCRdb's copy keeps in-frame clones and lacks some. Of 150,000 to 200,000 clones in the sample, around 83% are singletons; the top ten hold 1.5% to 2%. Sequencing was performed on PBMCs. This rearrangement joins TRBV7-7 to TRBJ1-1; a possible D gene is TRBD1 (6 bases). The sequence came from a man aged 35 to 55 in good health and CMV-seropositive. The CDR3, as DNA: TGTGCCAGCAGCCCGCTACAGGGTGAAGCTTTCTTT. Protein sequence: CASSPLQGEAFF.